This record concerns one T cell receptor (beta chain) sequence. The antigen is unknown. The PCR contained 60 Vbeta and 13 Jbeta primers. TCRdb's table, derived via immunoSEQ multiplex PCR, lists solely in-frame clones and lacks some. The table includes about 140,000 clones, 60% to 80% detected once. The junction had 9 bases not matched to a gene; V was cut back by 7 bases and J by 1 base. CDR3 length: 15 amino acids. Per the germline V gene, CDR1 is SQVTM and CDR2 is ANQGSEA. These data belong to a study of cytomegalovirus exposure and HLA in healthy donors. Looking at the study overall: Of all 380 or so donors who were genotyped, 70% to 85% belonged to the Caucasian-associated ancestry cluster. The study, taken as a whole, reports: Later analysis placed DRB1 highest and HLA-C lowest in TCR association rates, which differed by HLA locus.

The chain couples TRBV29-1 to TRBJ1-1, with 10 bases that match TRBD1. The sequencing input was PBMCs. The clonotype was recovered from a woman aged 30 to 39 in good health and CMV-seronegative. CDR3 in amino acids: CSARDRGRPNTEAFF. The DNA of the CDR3 is TGCAGCGCCCGGGACAGGGGACGGCCGAACACTGAAGCTTTCTTT.